A selection of T cell receptor beta chains follows, all from one sample in a study of blood T cell repertoires in COVID-19. Sequenced by immunoSEQ multiplex PCR; TCRdb stores in-frame clones only, minus some. The sample has 300,000 to 450,000 clones, approximately 89% seen once; the top ten hold more than 9%. The sequencing input was peripheral blood. The receptors shown here come from a woman aged 25 to 39 with COVID-19, enrolled during active disease. The CDR3 runs from the conserved cysteine through the conserved F or W. Each record gives: D gene, clone size, V gene, CDR3 length, J gene, CDR3 protein, CDR3 DNA. D genes are given only for firm matches. The listing skips clone size in some rows; elsewhere it reads once, few, many or a size class.

>NA|few|TRBV18|13|TRBJ2-2
CASSPISTGELFF
TGTGCCAGCTCACCAATCAGCACCGGGGAGCTGTTTTTT
>TRBD1|NA|TRBV2|14|TRBJ1-2
CASRERTGEYGYTF
TGTGCCAGCAGGGAGAGGACAGGGGAATATGGCTACACCTTC
>TRBD1|NA|TRBV7-9|13|TRBJ1-4
CASSAGGNEKLFF
TGTGCCAGCAGCGCAGGGGGTAATGAAAAACTGTTTTTT
>TRBD2|NA|TRBV5-8|15|TRBJ2-3
CASSSIAGGTDTQYF
TGTGCCAGCAGCTCTATAGCGGGAGGCACAGATACGCAGTATTTT
>NA|NA|TRBV18|14|TRBJ1-1
CASSPPSGNTEAFF
TGTGCCAGCTCACCACCGTCGGGGAACACTGAAGCTTTCTTT
>NA|NA|TRBV28|13|TRBJ1-4
CASSLENGEKLFF
TGTGCCAGCAGTTTAGAGAACGGGGAAAAACTGTTTTTT
>NA|NA|TRBV30|13|TRBJ1-6
CAWSAGNNSPLHF
TGTGCCTGGAGTGCAGGGAATAATTCACCCCTCCACTTT
>TRBD1|NA|TRBV6-5|13|TRBJ2-7
CASSVDRYYEQYF
TGTGCCAGCAGCGTGGACAGGTACTACGAGCAGTACTTC
>TRBD2|NA|TRBV24-1|19|TRBJ2-1
CATSAHRGGTSQSYNEQFF
TGTGCCACCAGTGCCCACCGGGGGGGAACCTCCCAATCCTACAATGAGCAGTTCTTC
>NA|NA|TRBV10-2|13|TRBJ2-5
CASSDGSGETQYF
TGCGCCAGCAGTGATGGGAGCGGAGAGACCCAGTACTTC
>NA|NA|TRBV19|13|TRBJ1-1
CASSPLRSGEAFF
TGTGCCAGTAGTCCCCTTCGGTCGGGGGAAGCTTTCTTT
>NA|NA|TRBV20-1|10|TRBJ2-7
CSAVQYEQYF
TGCAGTGCGGTACAGTACGAGCAGTACTTC
>NA|NA|TRBV19|17|TRBJ2-6
CASSIGRSLSGANVLTF
TGTGCCAGTAGTATAGGGCGGTCGCTCTCTGGGGCCAACGTCCTGACTTTC
>NA|NA|TRBV10-1|14|TRBJ1-4
CASSSGSTGEKLFF
TGCGCCAGCTCATCGGGGAGCACGGGTGAAAAACTGTTTTTT
>NA|few|TRBV28|14|TRBJ1-1
CASSGPGGNTEAFF
TGTGCCAGCAGTGGCCCCGGGGGGAACACTGAAGCTTTCTTT
>NA|NA|TRBV24-1|12|TRBJ2-1
CATSDNLKGLFF
TGTGCCACCAGTGATAACCTAAAGGGACTTTTCTTC
>TRBD2|once|TRBV3-1/TRBV3-2|15|TRBJ2-2
CASSPLAGARGELFF
TGTGCCAGCAGCCCACTAGCGGGCGCCCGAGGGGAGCTGTTTTTT
>TRBD2|NA|TRBV27|13|TRBJ2-7
CASRPSGGREQYF
TGTGCCAGCAGGCCTAGCGGAGGTCGGGAGCAGTACTTC
>NA|NA|TRBV27|15|TRBJ1-4
CASSLHRGGTEKLFF
TGTGCCAGCAGTTTACATCGGGGAGGGACTGAAAAACTGTTTTTT
>TRBD1|NA|TRBV5-4|16|TRBJ2-3
CASSRRDRGIADTQYF
TGTGCCAGCAGCCGCCGGGACAGGGGTATTGCAGATACGCAGTATTTT
>TRBD1|NA|TRBV6-6|13|TRBJ1-4
CASSDGQGEKLFF
TGTGCCAGCAGTGACGGACAGGGCGAAAAACTGTTTTTT
>NA|NA|TRBV19|15|TRBJ1-5
CASKRGGARNQPQHF
TGTGCCAGTAAGCGAGGAGGGGCGCGAAATCAGCCCCAGCATTTT
>NA|NA|TRBV2|14|TRBJ1-1
CASSGGGPVTEAFF
TGTGCCAGCAGTGGGGGGGGACCCGTAACTGAAGCTTTCTTT
>TRBD2|NA|TRBV2|15|TRBJ2-7
CASRERLGLRNEQYF
TGTGCCAGCAGGGAGAGATTGGGACTACGGAACGAGCAGTACTTC
>TRBD2|NA|TRBV27|17|TRBJ2-5
CASSSDTSGRDQETQYF
TGTGCCAGCAGTTCTGATACTAGCGGGAGGGACCAAGAGACCCAGTACTTC
>NA|NA|TRBV27|13|TRBJ1-2
CASSVWPDARYTF
TGTGCCAGCAGTGTCTGGCCCGATGCACGCTACACCTTC
>NA|NA|TRBV3-1/TRBV3-2|15|TRBJ2-7
CASSQDLLPVREQYF
TGTGCCAGCAGCCAAGATCTTCTCCCTGTTCGGGAGCAGTACTTC
>NA|NA|TRBV29-1|13|TRBJ1-2
CSVRQLANYGYTF
TGCAGCGTTCGACAGCTAGCTAACTATGGCTACACCTTC
>NA|NA|TRBV5-4|16|TRBJ1-6
CASSSGQSSYNSLLHF
TGTGCCAGCAGTTCAGGGCAGAGCTCCTATAATTCACTCCTCCACTTT
>TRBD1|NA|TRBV25-1|14|TRBJ2-5
CASSGTGAKETQYF
TGTGCCAGCAGTGGGACAGGGGCCAAAGAGACCCAGTACTTC
>NA|NA|TRBV3-1/TRBV3-2|12|TRBJ1-2
CASSPQSSGYTF
TGTGCCAGCAGCCCACAGAGCAGTGGCTACACCTTC
>NA|NA|TRBV7-2|15|TRBJ2-7
CASSSRRGRNYEQYF
TGTGCCAGCAGCTCCCGTAGGGGAAGAAACTACGAGCAGTACTTC
>TRBD1|NA|TRBV6-1|16|TRBJ2-4
CASSQVRGPAKNIQYF
TGTGCCAGCAGTCAAGTAAGGGGGCCGGCCAAAAACATTCAGTACTTC